Included here is one T cell receptor beta chain sequence, with context. The junction does not match germline at one end; this may be a read error. TCR beta VDJ combinations and CDR3 sequences were profiled from genomic DNA. Each CDR3 protein is one row after TCRdb ran MiXCR on the reads. The sample records 150,000 to 200,000 distinct CDR3 sequences, around half being singletons. The data are from a study of CD8+CD57+ T cells in acquired aplastic anemia. This CDR3 spans 15 amino acids. Germline CDR1 and CDR2: DFQATT and SNEGSKA (reference sequence). The patients chosen for sequencing had shown expansion of CD8+CD57+ cells (detected by flow cytometry).

The V gene is TRBV20-1, the J gene TRBJ2-1; 9 bases fit TRBD2. The sequenced sample consisted of sorted CD4+, CD8+, or CD8+CD57+ T cells (not recorded which) from PBMCs. The source of this sequence is a human donor with aplastic anemia. CDR3 sequence (DNA): TGCAGTGCTGGAGAGGCTAGCGGGGCTAGGAATGAGCAGTTCTTC. Its protein product is CSAGEASGARNEQFF.